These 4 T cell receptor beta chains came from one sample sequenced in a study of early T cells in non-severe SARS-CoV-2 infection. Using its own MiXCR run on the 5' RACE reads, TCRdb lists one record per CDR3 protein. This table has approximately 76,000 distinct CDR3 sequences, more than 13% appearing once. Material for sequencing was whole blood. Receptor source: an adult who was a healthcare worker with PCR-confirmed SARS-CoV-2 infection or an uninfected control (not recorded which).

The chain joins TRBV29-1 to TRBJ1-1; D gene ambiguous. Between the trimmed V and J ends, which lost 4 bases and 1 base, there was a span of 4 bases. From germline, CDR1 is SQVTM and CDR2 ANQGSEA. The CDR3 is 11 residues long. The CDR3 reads CSVGRNTEAFF. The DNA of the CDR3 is TGCAGCGTTGGGAGGAACACTGAAGCTTTCTTT.

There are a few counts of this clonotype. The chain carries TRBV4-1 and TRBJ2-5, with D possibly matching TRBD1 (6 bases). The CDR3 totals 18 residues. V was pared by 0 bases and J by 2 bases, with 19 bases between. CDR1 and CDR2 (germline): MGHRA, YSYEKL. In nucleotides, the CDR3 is TGCGCCAGCAGCCAAGATCAAGTTGCAGGGGCGGCACAAGAGACCCAGTACTTC. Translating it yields CASSQDQVAGAAQETQYF.

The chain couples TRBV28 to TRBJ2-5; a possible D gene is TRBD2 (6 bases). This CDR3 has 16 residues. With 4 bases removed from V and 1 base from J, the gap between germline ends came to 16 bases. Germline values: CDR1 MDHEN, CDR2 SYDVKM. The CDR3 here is CASSYNLGGVQETQYF. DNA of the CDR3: TGTGCCAGCAGTTATAATTTAGGCGGGGTCCAAGAGACCCAGTACTTC.

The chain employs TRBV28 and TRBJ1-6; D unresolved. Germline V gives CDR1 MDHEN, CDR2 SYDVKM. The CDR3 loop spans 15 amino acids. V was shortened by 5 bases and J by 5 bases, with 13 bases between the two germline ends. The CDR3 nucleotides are TGTGCCAGCAGTAGCCACGGGAAGGATAATTCACCCCTCCACTTT. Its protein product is CASSSHGKDNSPLHF.